This T cell receptor (beta chain) was obtained from a study of regulatory T cells in long-lasting Graves disease. Construction of the TCR beta libraries employed iRepertoire HTBI primers in conjunction with Arm-PCR of CDR3 regions. TCRdb reprocessed the multiplex PCR reads with MiXCR, giving one entry per CDR3 protein. Of more than 400,000 distinct CDR3 sequences listed, about 17% are singletons. Time point in this sample: newly diagnosed GD, antithyroid drugs for less than 3 months. Making the TCR library involved RNA that had been extracted from PBMCs. This clonotype has a count of ten or more. Its target is unknown. V lost 4 bases to trimming and J lost 14 bases, with 17 bases between them. Per the germline V gene, CDR1 is GTSNPN and CDR2 is SVGIG (reference sequence). The CDR3 sequence is 11 residues long. Study results and caveats: Accuracy may have suffered from the small sample size. Less diverse TCR repertoires were seen in persistent Graves' patients than in newly diagnosed ones.

These sequences were also reported in another study, on T cells in Graves' hyperthyroidism and ophthalmopathy.

The chain joins TRBV30 to TRBJ1-1; the D gene is possibly TRBD1 (5 bases). This TCR was sampled from a man aged 35-49 years with Graves disease. The specimen comprised peripheral blood mononuclear cells (PBMCs), sampled at new diagnosis, from a patient treated with antithyroid drugs. Here the CDR3 DNA reads TGTGCCTGGAACCGGGGACCGCAATCCTTCTTT. Its protein product is CAWNRGPQSFF.